This TCR beta chain was profiled in a study of Ad26.COV2.S vaccination and SARS-CoV-2 variants. Study details: Once or twice, 56 days apart, Ad26.COV2.S was delivered intramuscularly. General study results and limits: Researchers cautioned that TCR breadth and depth analyses may have underestimated total T cell responses.

To note about this clone: Its antigen is still unknown.

Assay: immunoSEQ multiplex PCR; the TCRdb copy retains only in-frame clones and omits some. The sample consists of more than 400,000 clones, approximately 90% of them appearing once. Treatment specified: about 20 received Ad26.COV2.S at low or high dose, single or two shots; about 5 received placebo; per-sample allocation not given. Samples were taken on day 63 after the first vaccine or placebo injection. Germline trimming cut 0 bases from V and 1 base from J; bases unmatched to any gene: 5. Germline CDR1 LGHNA, CDR2 YSLEER. This CDR3 region has 17 residues. The chain joins TRBV4-3 to TRBJ2-2; 7 bases align to TRBD2. The source material was peripheral blood, sampled in a trial of Ad26.COV2.S vaccine versus placebo. This receptor was obtained from a person between 18 and 65 years old who received the Ad26.COV2.S COVID-19 vaccine or a placebo. In nucleotides, the CDR3 is TGCGCCAGCAGCCAAGAGGTGGGCGGGGGGAACACCGGGGAGCTGTTTTTT. Protein sequence: CASSQEVGGGNTGELFF.